Each of the 14 T cell receptor beta chains below was sequenced from the same sample in a study of CXCR3-negative and CXCR3-positive naive CD8 T cells (dated by TCRdb to between 2019 and 2020). Study-wide findings and limitations: TRB CDR3s from CXCR3-positive naive cells showed higher hydrophobicity (lower Kidera factor 4), lower energy, and higher strength and volume indices than CXCR3-negative naive cells.

The sequencing machine was a NextSeq 550. The Human TCR Profiling Kit (MiLaboratory) was used to make UMI-labeled 5' RACE TRB cDNA libraries. TCRdb reprocessed the reads and lists each CDR3 protein sequence as a single entry, with no DNA. This sample's table lists more than 80,000 distinct CDR3 sequences. More than 0.3% of the sample lies in the top ten. Which antigens these TCRs recognize remains unknown. The sequenced material came from naive CXCR3+ CD8+ T cells from blood. The cell subset or site label, as the study defines it: CD45RO-CCR7+CD27+CD95- naive CD8+ T cells expressing CXCR3 (TNR3+). The receptor source for this set is a human donor in good health. Some clones in this sample may be carry-over from other donors' samples.

The chain combines TRBV5-1 with TRBJ2-7; TCRdb proposes TRBD1, but this gene call is untestable without DNA. Germline V gives CDR1 SGHRS, CDR2 YFSETQ. The CDR3 runs 13 residues. The CDR3 reads CASTPGTGVEQYF.

The chain links TRBV27 to TRBJ2-3. Germline lookup yields CDR1 MNHEY and CDR2 SMNVEV (reference sequence). The CDR3 is 16 amino acids. The CDR3 loop is CASSTETEPSTDTQYF.

V is TRBV7-9 and J is TRBJ2-7; lacking DNA, the TRBD2 call made by TCRdb goes unchecked. CDR3 size: 14 residues. The germline V gene encodes CDR1 SEHNR and CDR2 FQNEAQ (reference sequence). This chain's CDR3 is CASSLGDYSYEQYF.

The rearrangement joins TRBV6-2 or TRBV6-3 to TRBJ2-1; TCRdb's D call of TRBD2 is untestable without DNA. There are 17 residues in the CDR3. Germline V gene data show CDR1 as MNHEY and CDR2 as SVGEGT. This CDR3 reads CASSYNPVRLVLDEQFF.

V is TRBV3-1 and J is TRBJ2-5. There are 14 residues in the CDR3. Germline V gene data show CDR1 as LGHDT and CDR2 as YNNKEL (reference sequence). CDR3 sequence: CASSQVGSQETQYF.

The V and J genes are TRBV29-1 and TRBJ1-1. Germline loops: CDR1 SQVTM, CDR2 ANQGSEA. The CDR3 is 11 amino acids. The chain's CDR3 is CSVLEGVGAFF.

The V call is TRBV7-9, the J call TRBJ1-2. Germline CDR1 SEHNR, CDR2 FQNEAQ (reference sequence). This CDR3 spans 13 amino acids. CDR3 loop: CASNVGSNYGYTF.

This chain joins TRBV27 and TRBJ1-2; TCRdb's D call of TRBD1 is untestable without DNA. The CDR3 loop spans 14 amino acids. CDR1 is MNHEY and CDR2 is SMNVEV in the germline V gene (reference sequence). The CDR3 sequence is CASSPRRDGYGYTF.

This chain joins TRBV12-3 or TRBV12-4 and TRBJ2-5; TCRdb's D call of TRBD1 is untestable without DNA. The CDR3 covers 11 residues. CDR3 sequence reads: CASSGRETQYF.

The CDR3 loop reads CSVKDSTDTQYF. The V call is TRBV29-1, the J call TRBJ2-3. This CDR3 has 12 residues. Germline CDR1 reads SQVTM; CDR2 reads ANQGSEA.

V gene TRBV12-3 or TRBV12-4 combines with J gene TRBJ2-2; TCRdb calls TRBD1, which cannot be checked without DNA. The CDR3 has 16 residues. CDR3 sequence: CASSLRQGGDTGELFF.

The CDR3 sequence: CASSYEGQPQHF. The genes are TRBV6-6 and TRBJ1-5. The CDR3 has 12 amino acids. Germline V gene data show CDR1 as MNHNY and CDR2 as SVGAGI (reference sequence).

The gene calls are TRBV7-2 and TRBJ2-1; checking the TCRdb D call of TRBD2 is not possible without DNA. The CDR3 is 15 amino acids. Germline values: CDR1 SGHTA, CDR2 FQGNSA. The CDR3: CASSLLAGGIDEQFF. Variable domain in full (rest from reference TRBV7-2 and TRBJ2-1): GAGVSQSPSNKVTEKGKDVELRCDPISGHTALYWYRQSLGQGLEFLIYFQGNSAPDKSGLPSDRFSAERTGGSVSTLTIQRTQQEDSAVYLCASSLLAGGIDEQFFGPGTRLTVL.

This rearrangement joins TRBV11-2 to TRBJ2-7; TCRdb's assignment of TRBD2 cannot be checked, as there is no DNA. Germline V gives CDR1 SGHAT, CDR2 FQNNGV. The CDR3 runs 13 residues. The CDR3 loop is CASSLTVPYEQYF.